A single TCR beta chain is shown here with its context. This sample was taken from a study of OX40 agonist ivuxolimab in advanced cancers. Study context: Partial responses were achieved by three patients, one with hepatocellular carcinoma and two with cutaneous melanoma.

Anyone with autoimmune disease history or systemic immunosuppression was excluded. Only in-frame clones appear in the TCRdb table, and some are missing; sequencing was by immunoSEQ multiplex PCR. This repertoire shows some 150,000 clones, approximately 94% found once; its top ten account for roughly 1%. CDR1 and CDR2 from the germline V gene are SGHTA and FQGNSA. Trimming took 1 base from V and 3 from J; bases not matched to a gene: 5. The CDR3 covers 16 residues. This clonotype was obtained from an adult with an advanced solid tumor such as melanoma, head and neck, liver or kidney cancer. Source: CD4+ or CD8+ T cells sorted from blood, taken in a trial of the OX40 agonist ivuxolimab. The chain is built from TRBV7-2 and TRBJ1-5; the match to TRBD1 covers 8 bases. CDR3 sequence: CASSLGQGSLNQPQHF. CDR3 in DNA: TGTGCCAGCAGCTTAGGACAGGGGAGCCTCAATCAGCCCCAGCATTTT.